The clone carrying this TCR beta chain was detected many times. TCRdb redid the calling of the reads with MiXCR, one entry per CDR3 protein. Of roughly 280,000 distinct CDR3 sequences listed, around 8.7% are singletons. This sample stems from a study of T cell repertoires in cytomegalovirus infection. The clonotype originates from a human donor in good health (CMV status not recorded). Some clones in this sample may be carry-over from other donors' samples. Sequencing was carried out using PBMCs.

The CDR3 spells CASSQNRGRDYGYTF. The DNA of the CDR3 is TGTGCCAGTAGCCAAAACAGGGGGCGCGACTATGGCTACACCTTC. The rearrangement uses TRBV19 and TRBJ1-2; 9 nucleotides agree with TRBD1. The germline V gene encodes CDR1 LNHDA and CDR2 SQIVND (reference sequence). V shed 6 bases and J 3 bases; nucleotides not matched to a gene: 8. This CDR3 contains 15 residues.